This T cell receptor beta chain emerged from a study of cytomegalovirus exposure and HLA in healthy donors. From germline, CDR1 is SGHRS and CDR2 YFSETQ. CDR3 size: 15 residues. Losses at the gene ends were 2 bases for V and 0 bases for J; bases not matched to a gene: 3. Donors counted as nominally healthy when sampled, yet unrecorded immune exposures were likely. Turning to this clone: Its antigen is not identified.

PCR employed 60 Vbeta and 13 Jbeta primers. Here immunoSEQ multiplex PCR was the method, and the copy in TCRdb shows in-frame clones only, minus some. The sample contains fewer than 85,000 clones, around 79% of which appear only once. Study-wide results and limits: The study put 160 or so TCR beta chains on its list as cytomegalovirus-associated. The authors later found HLA-associated TCR beta chains more clonally expanded than equally common others. TCR beta V- and J-gene trimming, according to a later analysis, was linked to a missense DCLRE1C variant.

The sample consisted of PBMCs. This TCR was recovered from a man between 18 and 35 years old in good health and CMV-seropositive. This chain uses TRBV5-1 with TRBJ1-1, with 8 bases fitting TRBD1. The CDR3 here is CASSFDRGMNTEAFF. CDR3 bases: TGCGCCAGCAGCTTTGACAGGGGCATGAACACTGAAGCTTTCTTT.